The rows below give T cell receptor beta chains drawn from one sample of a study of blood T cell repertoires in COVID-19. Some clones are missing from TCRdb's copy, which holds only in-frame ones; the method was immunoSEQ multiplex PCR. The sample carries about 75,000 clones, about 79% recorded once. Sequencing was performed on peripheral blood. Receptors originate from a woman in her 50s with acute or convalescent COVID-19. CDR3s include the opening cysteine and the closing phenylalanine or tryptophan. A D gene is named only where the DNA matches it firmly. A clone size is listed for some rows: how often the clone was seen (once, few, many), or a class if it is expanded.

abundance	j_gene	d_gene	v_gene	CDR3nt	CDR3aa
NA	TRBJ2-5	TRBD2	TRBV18	TGTGCCAGCTCGCGACTAGCGGGAGAGGAGACCCAGTACTTC	CASSRLAGEETQYF
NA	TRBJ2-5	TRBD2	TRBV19	TGTGCCAGTAGGCCTAGCGGGGGCTCCCTGACCCAGTACTTC	CASRPSGGSLTQYF
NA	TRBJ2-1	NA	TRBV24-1	TGTGCCACCAGTGATTTTACTAGCCCCTTCAATGAGCAGTTCTTC	CATSDFTSPFNEQFF
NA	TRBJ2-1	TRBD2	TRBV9	TGTGCCAGCAGCCCGACGAGTCAGAGCGGGAGGGCCAATGAGCAGTTCTTC	CASSPTSQSGRANEQFF
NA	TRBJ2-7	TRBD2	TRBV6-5	TGTGCCAGCAGCCCCGCTGGGAGGGTCTCCTACGAGCAGTACTTC	CASSPAGRVSYEQYF
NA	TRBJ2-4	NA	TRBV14	TGTGCCAGCAGCCAAGAAGCTAGCAGAAACATTCAGTACTTC	CASSQEASRNIQYF
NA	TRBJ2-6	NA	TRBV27	TGTGCCAGCAGTTTCCAGGGACTGAGGACTGGGGCCAACGTCCTGACTTTC	CASSFQGLRTGANVLTF
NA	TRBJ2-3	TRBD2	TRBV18	TGTGCCAGCTCACCATTCCACGGTCCGTTGCGGGGGGGCACAGATACGCAGTATTTT	CASSPFHGPLRGGTDTQYF
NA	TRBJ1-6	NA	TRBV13	TGTGCCAGCAGCTTAGCAGGTTTCCATAATTCACCCCTCCACTTT	CASSLAGFHNSPLHF
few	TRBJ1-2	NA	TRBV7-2	TGTGCCAGCAGCTCACCGGGACTTCCTAACTATGGCTACACCTTC	CASSSPGLPNYGYTF
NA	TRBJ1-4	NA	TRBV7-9	TGTGCCAGCAGCTTAGGTCCGACAAGTAATGAAAAACTGTTTTTT	CASSLGPTSNEKLFF
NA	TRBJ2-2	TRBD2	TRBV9	TGTGCCAGCAGCGTAGGGGGTCTTCTAGCGGGAGGTCCCGGGGAGCTGTTTTTT	CASSVGGLLAGGPGELFF
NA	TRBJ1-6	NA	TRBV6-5	TGTGCCAGCGGTTGGGGCACCTATAATTCACCCCTCCACTTT	CASGWGTYNSPLHF
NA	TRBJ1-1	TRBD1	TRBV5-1	TGCGCCAGCAGCCCAACCCCAGGGGGCGGTGAAGCTTTCTTT	CASSPTPGGGEAFF
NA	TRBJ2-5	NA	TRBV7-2	TGTGCCAGCAGCTTAGGAGGTGTCGTCGTAGAGACCCAGTACTTC	CASSLGGVVVETQYF
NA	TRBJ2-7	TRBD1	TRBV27	TGTGCCAGCAGTACCCTGTCCGGGACAGGCGTATCCTACGAGCAGTACTTC	CASSTLSGTGVSYEQYF
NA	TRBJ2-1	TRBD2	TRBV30	TGTGCCTGGAGTGTAGGGGTAGCGGGGGGCGCATACAATGAGCAGTTCTTC	CAWSVGVAGGAYNEQFF
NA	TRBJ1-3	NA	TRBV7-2	TGTGCCACCAAGAGGCGGGGTAAAGGGGCTGGAAACACCATATATTTT	CATKRRGKGAGNTIYF
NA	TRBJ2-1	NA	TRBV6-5	TGTGCCAGCAACCCCGCGAGTTCCAATACCAATGAGCAGTTCTTC	CASNPASSNTNEQFF
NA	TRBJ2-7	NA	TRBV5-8	TGTGCCAGCAGATTGGTGGGTGGGCGAGAGCAGTACTTC	CASRLVGGREQYF
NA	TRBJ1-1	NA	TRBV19	TGTGCCAGTAGTCCCACTCGCACTGAAGCTTTCTTT	CASSPTRTEAFF
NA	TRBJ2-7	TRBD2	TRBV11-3	TGTGCCAGCAGCCGGGGGACTAGCGAATCCAACGAGCAGTACTTC	CASSRGTSESNEQYF
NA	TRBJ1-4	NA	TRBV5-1	TGCGCCAGCAGCTTGGTGGGCCCAGGGGCTGGGGACGGAAAACTGTTTTTT	CASSLVGPGAGDGKLFF
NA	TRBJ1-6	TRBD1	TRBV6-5	TGTGCCAGCACGACAGGGAACTCACCCCTCCACTTT	CASTTGNSPLHF
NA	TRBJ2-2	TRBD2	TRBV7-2	TGTGCCAGCAGCTTATTTAGAGCGGGGAGTACCGGGGAGCTGTTTTTT	CASSLFRAGSTGELFF
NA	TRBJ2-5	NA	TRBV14	TGTGCCAGCAGCCAAGAGCAGGGATCCAAGACCCAGTACTTC	CASSQEQGSKTQYF
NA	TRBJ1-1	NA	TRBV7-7	TGTGCTAGCAGATATAAGGGGGATGAAGCTTTCTTT	CASRYKGDEAFF
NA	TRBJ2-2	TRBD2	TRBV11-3	TGTGCCAGCAGCCCATGGACTAGCGGGAGTTTGGGCGGGGAGCTGTTTTTT	CASSPWTSGSLGGELFF
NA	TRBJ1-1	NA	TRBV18	TGTGCCAGCTCACCTCTGAGGGACACTGAAGCTTTCTTT	CASSPLRDTEAFF
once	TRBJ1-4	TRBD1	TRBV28	TGTGCCAGCAGCCCGGGACAGCTGAGGTTAGCTAATGAAAAACTGTTTTTT	CASSPGQLRLANEKLFF
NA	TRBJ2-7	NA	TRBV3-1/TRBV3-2	TGTGCCAGCAGCCACGCCCTCGTTCCGGGAGTAAGGAATGAGCAGTACTTC	CASSHALVPGVRNEQYF
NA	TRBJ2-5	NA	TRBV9	TGTGCCAGCAGCAAAACAGGGAGAGCGGAGACCCAGTACTTC	CASSKTGRAETQYF
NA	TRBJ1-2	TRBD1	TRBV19	TGTGCCAGTAGCCCTGGACAGGGTGGTTTCTATGGCTACACCTTC	CASSPGQGGFYGYTF
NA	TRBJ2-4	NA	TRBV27	TGTGCCAGCAGTTTGTCCAGGTTGGACATTCAGTACTTC	CASSLSRLDIQYF
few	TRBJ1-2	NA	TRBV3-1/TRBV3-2	TGTGCCAGCAGCCCATCAGGGCGGAGTGGCTACACCTTC	CASSPSGRSGYTF
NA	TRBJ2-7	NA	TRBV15	TGTGCCACCAGGGCGGACATCCAGGGCATATACGAGCAGTACTTC	CATRADIQGIYEQYF
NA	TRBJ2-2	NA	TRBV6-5	TGTGCCAGTAGATCCCACACCGGGGAGCTGTTTTTT	CASRSHTGELFF
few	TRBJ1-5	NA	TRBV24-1	TGTGCCACCAGTGTCGGGGGGGCGGATCAGCCCCAGCATTTT	CATSVGGADQPQHF
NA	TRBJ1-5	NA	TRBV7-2	TGTGCCAGCAGCTCGTCGCAGAATCAGCCCCAGCATTTT	CASSSSQNQPQHF
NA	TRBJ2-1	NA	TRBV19	TGTGCCAGTAGTATTCGGCCGGCGGCGTACAATGAGCAGTTCTTC	CASSIRPAAYNEQFF
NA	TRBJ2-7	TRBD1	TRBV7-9	TGTGCCAGCAGCCCGAGGACAGGGTTCGGGACCTACGAGCAGTACTTC	CASSPRTGFGTYEQYF
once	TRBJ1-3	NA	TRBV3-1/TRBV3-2	TGTGCCAGCAGGGGAGCTGGAAACACCATATATTTT	CASRGAGNTIYF
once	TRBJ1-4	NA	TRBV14	TGTGCCAGCAGCCAACAGGGAGGTGGAAAACTGTTTTTT	CASSQQGGGKLFF
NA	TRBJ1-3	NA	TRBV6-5	TGTGCCAGCAGTATCAGTGGTCGAAACACCATATATTTT	CASSISGRNTIYF
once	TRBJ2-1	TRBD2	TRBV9	TGTGCCAGCAGCCCCGGGACTAGCGCTTTCTATGAGCAGTTCTTC	CASSPGTSAFYEQFF
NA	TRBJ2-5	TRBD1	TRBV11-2	TGTGCCAGCAGCACGAGACAGGGGGCGCCTGGAGAGACCCAGTACTTC	CASSTRQGAPGETQYF
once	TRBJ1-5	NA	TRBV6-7	TGTGCCAGCAGTTACCTTCAGCCCCAGCATTTT	CASSYLQPQHF
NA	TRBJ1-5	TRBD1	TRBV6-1	TGTGCCAGCAGTGGTTGGGACAGGGGTGAGTCTCAGCCCCAGCATTTT	CASSGWDRGESQPQHF
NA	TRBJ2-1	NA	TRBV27	TGTGCCAGCAGTTTACACCAGGGTTTGTTCTTC	CASSLHQGLFF
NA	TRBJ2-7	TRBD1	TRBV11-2	TGTGCCAGCAGCTCCTTCCGGACAGGGGGTTCAAGTGAGCAGTACTTC	CASSSFRTGGSSEQYF
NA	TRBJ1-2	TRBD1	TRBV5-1	TGCGCCAGCAGCTCAGAGGGGACAGGGAACTATGGCTACACCTTC	CASSSEGTGNYGYTF
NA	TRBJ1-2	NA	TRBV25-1	TGTGCCAGCACCCCACCCATACCTCCGGAGGGTGGCTACACCTTC	CASTPPIPPEGGYTF
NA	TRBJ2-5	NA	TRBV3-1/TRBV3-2	TGTGCCAGCAGCCAAGAAATAGGGAGCAAAGAGACCCAGTACTTC	CASSQEIGSKETQYF
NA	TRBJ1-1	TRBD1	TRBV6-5	TGTGCCAGCATCCCTAAAGGGGGCGAAGCTTTCTTT	CASIPKGGEAFF
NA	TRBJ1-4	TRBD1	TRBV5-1	TGCGCCAGCAGCACCGGACAGGGGGCTAATGAAAAACTGTTTTTT	CASSTGQGANEKLFF
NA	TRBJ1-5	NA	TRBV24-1	TGTGCCACCAGTGAAACCGGGAATCAGCCCCAGCATTTT	CATSETGNQPQHF
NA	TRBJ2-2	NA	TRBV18	TGTGCCAGCTCAATTTCTGGGGCAGCGAACACCGGGGAGCTGTTTTTT	CASSISGAANTGELFF